This T cell receptor (beta chain) was observed in a study of monozygotic twins with inflammatory bowel disease. There are 16 residues in the CDR3. CDR1 and CDR2 (germline): PRHDT, FYEKMQ (reference sequence). Whole-study findings and limits: IBD patients showed reduced TCRbeta diversity (inverse Simpson) versus healthy co-twins.

To note about this clonotype: As yet, its antigen is unknown.

No DNA is given; TCRdb re-called the 5' RACE reads and lists each CDR3 protein once. The data include about 200,000 distinct CDR3 sequences; the top ten clones carry more than 7.5%. The receptor was isolated from a human donor with ulcerative colitis or Crohn's disease, or a healthy co-twin of an affected twin (not recorded which). The sequencing sample was made of blood. The chain links TRBV13 to TRBJ1-3. CDR3 loop: CASSLNPGSSGNTIYF.